These T cell receptor beta chains were read from a single sample in a study of CD4 T cells in relation to SARS-CoV-2 and coronaviruses. The protocol was immunoSEQ multiplex PCR, while the TCRdb copy is restricted to in-frame clones and leaves out a portion. The top ten hold approximately 0.2% of the sample, which has 55,000 to 70,000 clones, 93% seen once. The material sequenced was naive CD4+ T cells from PBMCs. These receptors originate from a human donor in good health. Each CDR3 is given with its conserved first and last residue. A D gene is named only where the DNA matches it firmly. Size is omitted from some rows. Given values are once, few, many or a class for expanded clones.

TRBJ1-6 | - | TRBV11-3 | - | CASSLGGAAPLHF | TGTGCCAGCAGCTTAGGCGGGGCGGCCCCCCTCCACTTT
TRBJ2-3 | - | TRBV19 | - | CASSIAPRDTQYF | TGTGCCAGTAGTATAGCCCCCCGGGATACGCAGTATTTT
TRBJ2-2 | - | TRBV5-1 | TRBD2 | CASSLGAGASGRAVSGELFF | TGCGCCAGCAGCTTGGGAGCCGGGGCTAGCGGGAGGGCCGTATCCGGGGAGCTGTTTTTT
TRBJ1-2 | once | TRBV7-2 | - | CASSRPGQPYGYTF | TGTGCCAGCAGTCGTCCCGGACAGCCCTATGGCTACACCTTC
TRBJ2-7 | - | TRBV4-1 | TRBD1 | CASGQVFISSYEQYF | TGCGCCAGCGGACAGGTTTTTATCAGCTCCTACGAGCAGTACTTC
TRBJ1-1 | - | TRBV9 | TRBD1 | CASSVGGRGSTEAFF | TGTGCCAGCAGCGTAGGCGGCAGGGGGAGCACTGAAGCTTTCTTT
TRBJ2-3 | - | TRBV2 | TRBD1 | CASSRGTGRTDTQYF | TGTGCCAGCAGCAGGGGGACCGGCCGCACAGATACGCAGTATTTT
TRBJ2-2 | - | TRBV11-1 | TRBD1 | CASSPRDRGSGELFF | TGTGCCAGCAGCCCCAGGGACAGGGGAAGCGGGGAGCTGTTTTTT
TRBJ2-6 | once | TRBV7-3 | - | CASSLTSGAIPGANVLTF | TGTGCCAGCAGCTTAACGTCGGGGGCGATTCCTGGGGCCAACGTCCTGACTTTC
TRBJ1-6 | - | TRBV5-6 | - | CASSSDFHSYNSPLHF | TGTGCCAGCAGCTCTGATTTCCACTCCTATAATTCACCCCTCCACTTT
TRBJ2-7 | - | TRBV7-3 | - | CASSLTVGPYEQYF | TGTGCCAGCAGCTTAACTGTGGGGCCCTACGAGCAGTACTTC
TRBJ1-1 | - | TRBV10-3 | TRBD1 | CAISESRGQAYTEAFF | TGTGCCATCAGTGAGTCTAGGGGGCAAGCGTACACTGAAGCTTTCTTT
TRBJ2-1 | - | TRBV28 | - | CASSLGPRNEQFF | TGTGCCAGCAGTTTAGGCCCTCGCAATGAGCAGTTCTTC
TRBJ2-7 | - | TRBV5-1 | - | CASSSTDSYEQYF | TGCGCCAGCAGCTCCACGGACTCCTACGAGCAGTACTTC
TRBJ2-7 | - | TRBV20-1 | - | CSGYNPREQYF | TGCAGTGGTTATAACCCTCGGGAGCAGTACTTC
TRBJ2-1 | once | TRBV19 | TRBD2 | CASSTRTSGYNEQFF | TGTGCCAGTAGTACCCGGACTAGCGGTTACAATGAGCAGTTCTTC